This TCR beta chain was captured by sequencing in a study of T cell responses to AZD1222 COVID-19 vaccine. Study-wide results and caveats: Increased Spike-specific TCR breadth and depth were observed after two AZD1222 doses. Among the donors, most were white British and more were female, and clonal diversity was possibly underestimated. Repertoire samples came only from after the peak T cell response.

Remarks on this clone: The antigen is undetermined.

The CDR3 contains 18 residues. The V and J ends lost 2 bases and 3 bases, in that order; junction bases with no gene match: 4. CDR1 is MNHEY and CDR2 is SMNVEV in the germline V gene (reference sequence). Profiling relied on immunoSEQ multiplex PCR, and the TCRdb table lists in-frame clones only, not all of them. Among fewer than 200,000 clones listed, approximately 92% were seen once. This receptor was identified in an adult in good health. The sequencing used peripheral blood, collected on day 0 of AZD1222 vaccination. The rearrangement links TRBV27 to TRBJ2-6, with 13 bases identical to TRBD2. The CDR3 loop is CASSLGLAGASGANVLTF. CDR3 DNA sequence: TGTGCCAGCAGTTTAGGACTAGCGGGAGCCAGTGGGGCCAACGTCCTGACTTTC.